This is a list of T cell receptor beta chains from one sample in a study of blood T cell repertoires in COVID-19. TCRdb's table, derived via immunoSEQ multiplex PCR, lists solely in-frame clones and lacks some. This sample has fewer than 500,000 clones, with about 87% found just once. Input material: PBMCs or T cells enriched from blood (not recorded which). The origin of the receptors is a man aged 30-40 years who had recovered from COVID-19. The CDR3 runs from the conserved cysteine through the conserved F or W. A D gene is named only where the DNA matches it firmly. Where a row states a size, it is once, few, many or the class of an expanded clone; other rows omit it.

abundance,j_gene,v_gene,d_gene,CDR3aa,CDR3nt
NA,TRBJ1-1,TRBV6-1,TRBD1,CASSDRTGNTEAFF,TGTGCCAGCAGTGACCGGACAGGTAACACTGAAGCTTTCTTT
NA,TRBJ1-3,TRBV9,NA,CASSPQRSSGNTIYF,TGTGCCAGCAGCCCGCAGCGTAGCTCTGGAAACACCATATATTTT
NA,TRBJ2-3,TRBV3-1/TRBV3-2,NA,CASSQISGRTDTQYF,TGTGCCAGCAGCCAAATTTCGGGTCGGACAGATACGCAGTATTTT
NA,TRBJ2-1,TRBV21-1,NA,CASRPTGSEQFF,TGTGCCAGCCGCCCCACTGGGAGTGAGCAGTTCTTC
NA,TRBJ2-7,TRBV6-1,NA,CASSTGQRSTYEQYF,TGTGCCAGCAGTACCGGACAGAGGAGTACCTACGAGCAGTACTTC
NA,TRBJ2-6,TRBV24-1,TRBD1,CATSDPGTGETGANVLTF,TGTGCCACCAGTGATCCGGGGACAGGGGAAACTGGGGCCAACGTCCTGACTTTC
NA,TRBJ1-2,TRBV5-1,NA,CASSLHREMDYGYTF,TGCGCCAGCAGCTTACACAGGGAAATGGACTATGGCTACACCTTC
NA,TRBJ1-1,TRBV27,NA,CASFAGRNTEAFF,TGTGCCAGCTTTGCAGGGCGGAACACTGAAGCTTTCTTT
once,TRBJ2-2,TRBV7-2,NA,CASSKNIGELFF,TGTGCCAGCAGCAAAAACATAGGGGAGCTGTTTTTT
NA,TRBJ1-4,TRBV11-2,TRBD1,CASSRGTGGRGARKLFF,TGTGCCAGCAGCCGCGGGACAGGGGGCCGGGGAGCGCGAAAACTGTTTTTT
NA,TRBJ1-1,TRBV5-6,NA,CASSLIGSEAFF,TGTGCCAGCAGCTTGATAGGGAGTGAAGCTTTCTTT
NA,TRBJ2-2,TRBV11-2,NA,CASTGWWVTTNTGELFF,TGTGCCAGCACCGGATGGTGGGTTACTACGAACACCGGGGAGCTGTTTTTT
NA,TRBJ1-2,TRBV5-1,TRBD1,CASSPIPTGAAYGYTF,TGCGCCAGCAGCCCAATACCAACAGGGGCGGCCTATGGCTACACCTTC
NA,TRBJ2-2,TRBV6-5,NA,CASSYRGDGELFF,TGTGCCAGCAGTTACCGAGGCGACGGGGAGCTGTTTTTT
once,TRBJ1-5,TRBV4-3,NA,CASSQPKKAGNSNQPQHF,TGCGCCAGCAGCCAGCCGAAGAAGGCGGGAAATAGCAATCAGCCCCAGCATTTT
few,TRBJ1-3,TRBV7-9,NA,CASSSLSSGNTIYF,TGTGCCAGCAGCTCGCTGAGTTCTGGAAACACCATATATTTT
few,TRBJ1-1,TRBV4-1,NA,CASSQAETHRTEAFF,TGCGCCAGCAGCCAAGCTGAGACTCATAGGACTGAAGCTTTCTTT
NA,TRBJ2-2,TRBV12-5,TRBD2,CASAPTSGVPGELFF,TGTGCTAGTGCCCCGACTAGCGGGGTCCCCGGGGAGCTGTTTTTT
once,TRBJ2-2,TRBV15,TRBD2,CATSRGLLAGGLLRAGGELFF,TGCGCCACCAGCAGGGGACTTTTAGCGGGGGGGCTTCTGAGAGCAGGCGGGGAGCTGTTTTTT
NA,TRBJ1-5,TRBV2,TRBD1,CASSGSGGTQPQHF,TGTGCCAGCAGTGGATCAGGGGGCACCCAGCCCCAGCATTTT
few,TRBJ2-7,TRBV4-2,NA,CASSPPSSYEQYF,TGTGCCAGCAGCCCCCCGAGCTCCTACGAGCAGTACTTC
NA,TRBJ1-4,TRBV4-1,TRBD1,CASSREIPGQLYEKLFF,TGCGCCAGCAGCCGAGAGATCCCGGGACAGCTCTATGAAAAACTGTTTTTT
NA,TRBJ2-5,TRBV11-2,NA,CASSPRPTYQETQYF,TGTGCCAGCAGCCCTAGACCAACGTACCAAGAGACCCAGTACTTC
NA,TRBJ2-5,TRBV5-5,TRBD2,CASSLRNLLAGGLETQYF,TGTGCCAGCAGCTTGAGAAATTTACTAGCGGGGGGGTTAGAGACCCAGTACTTC